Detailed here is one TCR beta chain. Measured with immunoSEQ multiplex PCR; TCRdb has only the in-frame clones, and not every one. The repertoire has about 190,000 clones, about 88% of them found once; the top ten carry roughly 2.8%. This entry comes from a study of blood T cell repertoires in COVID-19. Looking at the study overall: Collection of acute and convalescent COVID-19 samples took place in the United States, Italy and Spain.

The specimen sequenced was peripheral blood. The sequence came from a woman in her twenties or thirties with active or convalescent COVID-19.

Written as DNA, the CDR3 is TGTGCCAGCAGCCATCACGACGTCGACCCGGCGGATGGCTACACCTTC. Its protein product is CASSHHDVDPADGYTF. V is TRBV3-1 (or the pseudogene TRBV3-2) and J is TRBJ1-2; D unclear. V was pared by 3 bases and J by 6 bases, with 20 bases between. Looked up from germline, CDR1 is LGHDT and CDR2 is YNNKEL (reference sequence). There are 16 residues in the CDR3.